This T cell receptor (beta chain) was sequenced for a study of cytomegalovirus exposure and HLA in healthy donors (dated by TCRdb to between 2016 and 2019). For context, the study as a whole: A later analysis indicated that the 120 validation repertoires were generated on the platform also employed for the 670 or so repertoires of the first cohort. The study aimed to test whether signatures of past pathogen exposure could be identified by cataloging public T cell receptors. In addition to the first cohort of around 670 subjects, a separate validation cohort of 130 or so different subjects was used. High-throughput TCR immunosequencing, statistical association of individual TCRs with disease status, and machine learning were combined to predict cytomegalovirus infection status.

Donors formed part of the validation cohort, which comprised some 120 subjects and was distinct from the first cohort of 550 to 850 subjects. General findings and caveats noted by the study authors: In the study, 150 to 200 TCR beta chains were listed as associated with cytomegalovirus. The validation cohort had no HLA typing available for a later analysis, so co-occurrence within that cohort was assessed over all 130 or so repertoires. Cytomegalovirus status was reported to be diagnosed by the classifier with high specificity and sensitivity in both the original and validation cohorts. In a later analysis, TCRs clustered in the first cohort were found to also tend to co-occur in the approximately 120 validation repertoires, with 94% of cluster scores above 0. It was suggested by the authors that the approach could potentially be generalized to other disease states and immunological phenotypes. In vitro tests confirmed that a few of the cytomegalovirus-associated TCR beta chains recognize cytomegalovirus antigens. While some public TCRs were present in many individuals, most TCR sequences turned up only very rarely across donors.

Worth noting for this clone: Its antigen is currently not known. No base-level quality is on record; no much larger clone is a single base apart.

The library was built by means of the immunoSEQ multiplex PCR assay. The authors processed their data as follows. A statistical classification framework was built to diagnose cytomegalovirus status from the catalog of TCR beta chain sequences. Sourced from immuneACCESS, this table was stored by TCRdb with only in-frame sequences that have V and J called. A share of the clones is absent; for the studies checked, an unresolved V gene accounts for under half, and the remainder has no known explanation. V, J and clone size are taken as reported in that table, and D and trimming were inferred from the DNA itself. Recorded for this sample are more than 250,000 clones; approximately 90% of them occurred a single time. The ten largest account for approximately 1.1% of the sample. The specimen was PBMCs. The clonotype comes from a woman under 40 in good health and CMV-seropositive.

The DNA reads TGCGCCAGCAGCTTGGATTCTAAAAGCCCCTATGGCTACACCTTC. This is translated as CASSLDSKSPYGYTF. The rearrangement combines TRBV5-1 with TRBJ1-2; no D segment can be confidently identified. Spanning cysteine to phenylalanine, the CDR3 consists of 15 amino acids. Of all the DNA, just the CDR3 is kept, 45 bases in frame from base 1. CDR1 SGHRS and CDR2 YFSETQ were looked up in the germline V gene. The junction carries 13 bases between V and J, which are trimmed by 0 bases and 4 bases respectively.